A single sample is the source of the 4 T cell receptor beta chains below, sequenced in a study of blood T cells in healthy people across ages (dated by TCRdb to between 2014 and 2017). The library relied on 5' RACE. Sequencing was carried out with an Illumina HiSeq 2500. A second PCR of roughly 7 to 11 cycles was run with a J-beta primer mix and a sample-barcoded 5' primer. TCRdb reprocessed the public reads (quality trimming at Q25 with fastp, clone calling with MiXCR) and kept in-frame beta chains. Identical CDR3 proteins give one entry, which carries the most common genes and DNA. Within this sample are 650,000 to 1,000,000 distinct CDR3 sequences, with under 40% of them counted one time only. The ten largest clones capture over 10% of the sample. The sequenced sample was blood. All receptors come from a man in his late teens or twenties in good health.

V is TRBV7-2 and J is TRBJ2-5, with D perhaps being TRBD1 or TRBD2 (5 bases each). Gene TRBJ2-1 matches the end of the DNA better, so the J call may be wrong. This CDR3 contains 14 residues. Looked up from germline, CDR1 is SGHTA and CDR2 is FQGNSA. The CDR3 DNA reads TGTGCCAGCAGCCTCTTCGGGGCAGAAGAGACCCAGTTCTTC. Protein product: CASSLFGAEETQFF.

The rearrangement links TRBV4-1 to TRBJ2-4, with D possibly being TRBD2 (6 bases). With the DNA end fitting TRBJ2-7 better, the J assignment may be wrong. The germline gives CDR1 MGHRA, CDR2 YSYEKL. The CDR3 covers 15 residues. The CDR3 DNA reads as TGCGCCAGCAGCCAAGGGAGTAGCGGATTCTACGAGCAGTACTTC. Protein: CASSQGSSGFYEQYF.

The rearrangement uses TRBV10-3 and TRBJ1-5; the D is unclear. Trimming cost V 2 bases and J 3 bases, with 11 bases left between them. The germline CDR1 and CDR2 sequences are ENHRY and SYGVKD. The CDR3 has 15 residues. This CDR3 reads CAISETDGANQPQHF. For the CDR3, the DNA is TGTGCCATCAGTGAGACGGACGGCGCCAATCAGCCCCAGCATTTT.

The table lists this clonotype with a few counts. The rearrangement uses TRBV27 and TRBJ2-2; 8 positions agree with TRBD1. From germline, CDR1 is MNHEY and CDR2 SMNVEV (reference sequence). This CDR3 spans 16 amino acids. Losses at the gene ends were 3 bases for V and 4 bases for J; bases not matched to a gene: 7. The CDR3 region is CASSFRDRTGTGELFF. In DNA form, the CDR3 reads TGTGCCAGCAGTTTCCGGGACAGGACGGGCACCGGGGAGCTGTTTTTT.